A selection of T cell receptor beta chains follows, all from one sample in a study of blood T cell repertoires in COVID-19. Method: immunoSEQ multiplex PCR; TCRdb's copy keeps in-frame clones and lacks some. The sample shows 190,000 or so clones, approximately 87% of them seen only once. Material: peripheral blood. These receptors were collected from a woman under 30 who had recovered from COVID-19. The CDR3 runs from the conserved cysteine through the conserved F or W. Fields, in order: V gene, J gene, CDR3 protein.

V: TRBV24-1; J: TRBJ2-1; CDR3: CATRSQGNENNEQFF
V: TRBV7-9; J: TRBJ1-1; CDR3: CASSLGQAGAFF
V: TRBV18; J: TRBJ1-1; CDR3: CASSQGADTEAFF
V: TRBV7-2; J: TRBJ1-5; CDR3: CASSFLSTGPNSNQPQHF
V: TRBV19; J: TRBJ1-6; CDR3: CASSSGQGASSPLHF
V: TRBV6-2/TRBV6-3; J: TRBJ1-2; CDR3: CASSHDRGDGYTF
V: TRBV24-1; J: TRBJ2-4; CDR3: CATSDTSGRGAKNIQYF
V: TRBV4-2; J: TRBJ1-2; CDR3: CASSQDTRGGWYGYTF
V: TRBV23-1; J: TRBJ2-5; CDR3: CARRDTPRLAELSQETQYF
V: TRBV4-3; J: TRBJ2-2; CDR3: CASSSDFVTGELFF
V: TRBV19; J: TRBJ1-3; CDR3: CASSPAVSSGNTIYF
V: TRBV9; J: TRBJ2-7; CDR3: CASSVFRDSYEQYF
V: TRBV4-3; J: TRBJ1-1; CDR3: CASSPTGVDEAFF
V: TRBV28; J: TRBJ2-3; CDR3: CASSPLRLAVDTQYF
V: TRBV6-5; J: TRBJ2-1; CDR3: CASSYPSGRVEQFF
V: TRBV4-1; J: TRBJ1-4; CDR3: CASSRTATNEKLFF
V: TRBV27; J: TRBJ1-3; CDR3: CASSLSAGASGNTIYF
V: TRBV7-2; J: TRBJ1-2; CDR3: CASSLDSGTDYGYTF